The rows below give T cell receptor beta chains drawn from one sample of a study of Graves' ophthalmopathy and Graves' hyperthyroidism. TCRdb used MiXCR to reprocess the multiplex PCR reads, holding one entry per CDR3 protein. This table has 650,000 to 900,000 distinct CDR3 sequences, roughly 40% appearing once. The material sequenced was peripheral blood. These receptors all come from an adult man with Graves' ophthalmopathy. The CDR3 runs from the conserved cysteine through the conserved F or W. Clone size is given for some rows only: seen once, a few or many times, or a class if the clone is expanded.

j_call	v_call	clone_size	cdr3_aa
TRBJ2-2	TRBV25-1	many	CASSPVTGANTGELFF
TRBJ1-2	TRBV2	many	CASRTTVYGYTF
TRBJ2-5	TRBV29-1	.	CSARESHSGSGTQYF
TRBJ2-3	TRBV25-1	once	CASSHPGGALPDTQYF
TRBJ2-7	TRBV19	few	CASSPSEGYEQYF
TRBJ2-6	TRBV7-9	.	CAWSGTRASGANVLTF
TRBJ1-5	TRBV15	.	CATSKDRLNQPQHF
TRBJ2-6	TRBV25-1	once	CASVDGSGANVLTF
TRBJ2-5	TRBV5-8	.	CASSLVLAGGGETQYF
TRBJ2-7	TRBV2	.	CASSEAGNTGEQYF
TRBJ2-5	TRBV2	many	CASSIGSAQETQYF
TRBJ1-4	TRBV10-2	once	CATSDRWTANEKLFF
TRBJ2-5	TRBV10-3	many	CAISEAGGPEETQYF
TRBJ1-1	TRBV6-6	many	CASEVQTNTEAFF
TRBJ2-5	TRBV7-9	.	CASGMTGQETQYF
TRBJ1-4	TRBV29-1	.	CSVGGQGAEKLFF
TRBJ2-2	TRBV10-1	many	CASAPRTGFGELFF
TRBJ2-5	TRBV20-1	.	CSARDPRKRGERETQYF
TRBJ2-2	TRBV25-1	.	CASTRWSTGELFF
TRBJ1-1	TRBV10-3	.	CASSIEGGDAMNTEAFF
TRBJ1-2	TRBV25-1	.	CASSFRGGLGNYGYTF
TRBJ2-7	TRBV19	few	CASSIGTGPAYEQYF
TRBJ2-7	TRBV20-1	few	CSARDRRGLTYEQYF
TRBJ2-5	TRBV19	.	CASSIGGAGGETQYF
TRBJ2-7	TRBV27	.	CASSFKGVGYEQYF
TRBJ1-5	TRBV2	.	CASSLSRSGGDNQPQHF
TRBJ2-5	TRBV29-1	.	CSVGTGGWEETQYF
TRBJ1-3	TRBV24-1	many	CATSELSGNTIYF
TRBJ2-2	TRBV7-9	.	CASSLWSGGPQGGELFF
TRBJ2-2	TRBV7-9	few	CASNGGPYTGELFF
TRBJ1-1	TRBV7-8	.	CASSLGRYTEAFF
TRBJ2-7	TRBV19	.	CASSIRDRTSYEQYF
TRBJ2-2	TRBV7-3	.	CASSAGLADKNTGELFF
TRBJ2-2	TRBV6-1	.	CASRGQGELFF
TRBJ1-1	TRBV2	many	CASSSDRGVGTEAFF
TRBJ1-1	TRBV20-1	.	CSAPGGRRNEAFF
TRBJ2-7	TRBV7-8	few	CASSGRRSGGLYEQYF
TRBJ2-1	TRBV2	.	CASSDEEFAYNEQFF
TRBJ2-5	TRBV2	many	CASSLRAETQYF
TRBJ2-7	TRBV20-1	.	CSARRIREGRYEQYF
TRBJ2-7	TRBV10-3	many	CAISVTRRLSSFYEQYF
TRBJ2-5	TRBV2	few	CASSEALFASGIQETQYF
TRBJ1-5	TRBV4-1	few	CASSQDGQGGNQPQHF
TRBJ1-5	TRBV24-1	.	CATSDPGSVDQPQHF
TRBJ1-2	TRBV7-9	many	CASSLSTGDYGYTF
TRBJ2-2	TRBV7-9	.	CASSLELSTGELFF
TRBJ1-5	TRBV10-3	many	CAISESGGGRDQPQHF
TRBJ1-2	TRBV7-9	.	CASSQGGANYGYTF
TRBJ2-3	TRBV2	.	CASSVRQGRDTQYF
TRBJ1-1	TRBV12-3/TRBV12-4	.	CASTNRPQGAFF
TRBJ1-5	TRBV2	few	CASSEWDYNQPQHF
TRBJ2-3	TRBV25-1	.	CASSPPGGSDTQYF